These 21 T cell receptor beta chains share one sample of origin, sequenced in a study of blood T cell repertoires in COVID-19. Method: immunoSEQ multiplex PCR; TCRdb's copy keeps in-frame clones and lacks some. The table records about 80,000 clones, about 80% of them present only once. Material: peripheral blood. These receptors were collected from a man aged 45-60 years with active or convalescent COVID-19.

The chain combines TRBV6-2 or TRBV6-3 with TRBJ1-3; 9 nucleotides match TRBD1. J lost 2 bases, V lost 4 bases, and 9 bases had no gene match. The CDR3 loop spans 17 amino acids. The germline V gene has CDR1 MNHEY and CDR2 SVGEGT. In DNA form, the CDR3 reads TGTGCCAGCAGTTCCAACAGGGGGCGAACGACTGGAAACACCATATATTTT. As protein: CASSSNRGRTTGNTIYF.

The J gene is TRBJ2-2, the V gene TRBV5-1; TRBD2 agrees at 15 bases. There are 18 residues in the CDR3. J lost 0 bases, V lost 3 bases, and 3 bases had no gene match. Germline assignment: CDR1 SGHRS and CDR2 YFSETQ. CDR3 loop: CASSYGTSGGPNTGELFF. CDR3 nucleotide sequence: TGCGCCAGCAGCTATGGGACTAGCGGGGGGCCGAACACCGGGGAGCTGTTTTTT.

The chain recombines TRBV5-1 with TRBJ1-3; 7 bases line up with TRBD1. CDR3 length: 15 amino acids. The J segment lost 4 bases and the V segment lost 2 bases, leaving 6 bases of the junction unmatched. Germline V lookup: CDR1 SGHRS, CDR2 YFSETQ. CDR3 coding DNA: TGCGCCAGCAGCTTTATAGGGGGCCAAGGAAACACCATATATTTT. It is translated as CASSFIGGQGNTIYF.

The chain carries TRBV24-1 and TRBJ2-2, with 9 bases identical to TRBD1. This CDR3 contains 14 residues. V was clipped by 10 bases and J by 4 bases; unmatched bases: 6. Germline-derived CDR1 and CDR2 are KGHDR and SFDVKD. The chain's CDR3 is CATETGGSTGELFF. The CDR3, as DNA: TGTGCCACAGAGACAGGGGGAAGCACCGGGGAGCTGTTTTTT.

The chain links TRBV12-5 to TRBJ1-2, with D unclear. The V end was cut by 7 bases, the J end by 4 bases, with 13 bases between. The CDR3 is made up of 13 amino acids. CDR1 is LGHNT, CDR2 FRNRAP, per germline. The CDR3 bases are TGTGCTAGTGCAAATTTCGCCAGCTATGGCTACACCTTC. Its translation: CASANFASYGYTF.

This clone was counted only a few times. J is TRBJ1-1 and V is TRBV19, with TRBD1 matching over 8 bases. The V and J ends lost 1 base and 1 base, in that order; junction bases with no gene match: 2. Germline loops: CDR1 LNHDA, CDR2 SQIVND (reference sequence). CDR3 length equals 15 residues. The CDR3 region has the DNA TGTGCCAGTAGTATAGTAGGACAGGGGAACACTGAAGCTTTCTTT. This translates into CASSIVGQGNTEAFF.

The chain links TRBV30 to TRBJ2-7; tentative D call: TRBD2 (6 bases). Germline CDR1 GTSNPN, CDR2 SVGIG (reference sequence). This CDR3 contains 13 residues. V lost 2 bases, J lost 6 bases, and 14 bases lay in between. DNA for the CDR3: TGTGCCTGGAGTCGGGACTCCTATAGCGAGCAGTACTTC. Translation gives CAWSRDSYSEQYF.

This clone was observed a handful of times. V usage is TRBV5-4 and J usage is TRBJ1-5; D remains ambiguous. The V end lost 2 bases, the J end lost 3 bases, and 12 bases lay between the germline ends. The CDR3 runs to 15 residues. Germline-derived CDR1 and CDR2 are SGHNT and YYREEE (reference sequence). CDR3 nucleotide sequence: TGTGCCAGCAGCTTAGGAGGGAGCTTCAATCAGCCCCAGCATTTT. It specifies CASSLGGSFNQPQHF.

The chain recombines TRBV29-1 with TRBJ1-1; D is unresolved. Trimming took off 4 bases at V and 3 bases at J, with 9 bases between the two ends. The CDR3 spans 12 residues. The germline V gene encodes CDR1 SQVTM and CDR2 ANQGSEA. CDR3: CSVGREYTEAFF. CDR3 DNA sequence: TGCAGCGTTGGACGGGAGTACACTGAAGCTTTCTTT.

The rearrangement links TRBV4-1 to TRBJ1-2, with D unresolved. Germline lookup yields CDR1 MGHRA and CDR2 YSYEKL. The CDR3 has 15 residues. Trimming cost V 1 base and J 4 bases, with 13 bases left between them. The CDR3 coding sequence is TGCGCCAGCAGCCAAGGTGAAAAGCTCCTCTATGGCTACACCTTC. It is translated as CASSQGEKLLYGYTF.

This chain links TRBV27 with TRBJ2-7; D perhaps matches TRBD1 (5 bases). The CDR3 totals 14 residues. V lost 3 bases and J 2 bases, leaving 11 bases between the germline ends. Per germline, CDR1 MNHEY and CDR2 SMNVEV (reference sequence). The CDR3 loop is CASSFARVAYEQYF. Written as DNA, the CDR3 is TGTGCCAGCAGTTTTGCCAGGGTAGCCTACGAGCAGTACTTC.

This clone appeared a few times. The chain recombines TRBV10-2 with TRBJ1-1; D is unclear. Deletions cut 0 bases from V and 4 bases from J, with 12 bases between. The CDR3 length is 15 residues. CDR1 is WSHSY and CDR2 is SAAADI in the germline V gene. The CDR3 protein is CASSESMRGPTEAFF. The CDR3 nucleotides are TGCGCCAGCAGTGAGTCAATGCGAGGGCCCACTGAAGCTTTCTTT.

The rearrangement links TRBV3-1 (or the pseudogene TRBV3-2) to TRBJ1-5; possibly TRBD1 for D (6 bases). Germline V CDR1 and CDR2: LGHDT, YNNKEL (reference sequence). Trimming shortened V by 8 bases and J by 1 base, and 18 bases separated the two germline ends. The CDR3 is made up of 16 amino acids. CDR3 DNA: TGTGCCAGCGCCCCGGGAGGGGGGCAAAGCAATCAGCCCCAGCATTTT. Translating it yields CASAPGGGQSNQPQHF.

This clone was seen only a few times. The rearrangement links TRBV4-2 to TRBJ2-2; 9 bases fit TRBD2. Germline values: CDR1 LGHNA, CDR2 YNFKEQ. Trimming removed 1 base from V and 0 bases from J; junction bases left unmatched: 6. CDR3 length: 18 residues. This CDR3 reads CASSQVRGGTANTGELFF. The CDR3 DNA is TGTGCCAGCAGCCAAGTGCGGGGGGGGACAGCGAACACCGGGGAGCTGTTTTTT.

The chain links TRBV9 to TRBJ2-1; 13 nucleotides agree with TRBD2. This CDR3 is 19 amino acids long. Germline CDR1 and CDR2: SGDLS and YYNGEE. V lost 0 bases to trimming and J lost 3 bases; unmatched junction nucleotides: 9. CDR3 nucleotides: TGTGCCAGCAGCGTAGTCCCGATACTAGCGGGGGGGTACTACAATGAGCAGTTCTTC. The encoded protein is CASSVVPILAGGYYNEQFF.

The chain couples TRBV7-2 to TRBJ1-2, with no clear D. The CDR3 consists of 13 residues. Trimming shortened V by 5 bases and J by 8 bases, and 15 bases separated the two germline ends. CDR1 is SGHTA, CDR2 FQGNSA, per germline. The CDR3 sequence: CASSLLGRGGYTF. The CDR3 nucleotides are TGTGCCAGCAGCCTACTAGGCCGGGGAGGCTACACCTTC.

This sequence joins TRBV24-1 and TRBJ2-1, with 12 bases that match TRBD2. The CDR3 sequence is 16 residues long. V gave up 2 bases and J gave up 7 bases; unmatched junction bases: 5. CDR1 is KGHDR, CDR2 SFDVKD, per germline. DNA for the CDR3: TGTGCCACCAGTGATTCTAGCGGGGGGGCTCCAAATGAGCAGTTCTTC. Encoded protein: CATSDSSGGAPNEQFF.

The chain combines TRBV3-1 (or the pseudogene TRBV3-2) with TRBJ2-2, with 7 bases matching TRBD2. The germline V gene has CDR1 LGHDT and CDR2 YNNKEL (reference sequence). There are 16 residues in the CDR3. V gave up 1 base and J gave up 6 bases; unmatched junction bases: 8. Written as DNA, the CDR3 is TGTGCCAGCAGCCAAGCCCGGCTAGCGGTGGCCGGGGAGCTGTTTTTT. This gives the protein CASSQARLAVAGELFF.

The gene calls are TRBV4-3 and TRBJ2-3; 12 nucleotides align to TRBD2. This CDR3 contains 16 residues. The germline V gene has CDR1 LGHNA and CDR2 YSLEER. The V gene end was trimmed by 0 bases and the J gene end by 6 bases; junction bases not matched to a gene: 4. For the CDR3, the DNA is TGCGCCAGCAGCCAAGATTTAACTAGCGGGGGGGATACGCAGTATTTT. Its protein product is CASSQDLTSGGDTQYF.

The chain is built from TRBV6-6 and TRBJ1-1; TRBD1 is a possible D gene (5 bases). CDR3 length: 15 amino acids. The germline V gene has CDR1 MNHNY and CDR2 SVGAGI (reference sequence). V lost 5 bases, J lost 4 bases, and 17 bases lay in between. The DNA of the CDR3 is TGTGCCAGCAGTACCCCAGCGGGGGGTAGCACTGAAGCTTTCTTT. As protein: CASSTPAGGSTEAFF.

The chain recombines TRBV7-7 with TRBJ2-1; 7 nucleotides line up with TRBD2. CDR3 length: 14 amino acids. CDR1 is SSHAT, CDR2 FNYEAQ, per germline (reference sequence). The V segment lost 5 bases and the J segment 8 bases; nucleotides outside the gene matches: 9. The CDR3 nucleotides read TGTGCCAGCAGCCCAGGCCCGGGGAGGGATGAGCAGTTCTTC. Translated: CASSPGPGRDEQFF.